This T cell receptor beta chain was captured by sequencing in a study of blood T cell repertoires in COVID-19. Across the study: The United States, Italy and Spain provided the acute and convalescent COVID-19 samples.

The V gene's germline CDR1 is ENHRY and CDR2 SYGVKD. The V gene lost 2 bases and the J gene lost 5 bases, with 12 bases spanning the gap. The CDR3 loop spans 14 amino acids. TCRdb's table, derived via immunoSEQ multiplex PCR, lists solely in-frame clones and lacks some. The profile shows around 260,000 clones, approximately 86% of them singletons. The chain couples TRBV10-3 to TRBJ1-2; D is ambiguous. Sequencing was performed on peripheral blood. This TCR was sampled from a man between 25 and 39 years old with active or convalescent COVID-19. CDR3 sequence: CAISENPGQYGYTF. Written as DNA, the CDR3 is TGTGCCATCAGTGAGAACCCAGGCCAGTATGGCTACACCTTC.